The 10 T cell receptor beta chains below were found in one sample sequenced in a study of OX40 agonist ivuxolimab in advanced cancers. Using immunoSEQ multiplex PCR, the repertoire was profiled, and TCRdb retains in-frame clones only, with some absent. This sample has approximately 49,000 clones, with about 85% found just once. This sample comprised CD4+ or CD8+ T cells sorted from blood, obtained in a trial of the OX40 agonist ivuxolimab. These receptors came from an adult with an advanced solid tumor such as melanoma, head and neck, liver or kidney cancer.

This clone was counted only a few times. The genes are TRBV13 and TRBJ2-3; D tentatively fits TRBD1 or TRBD2 (5 bases each). Between the trimmed V and J ends, which lost 3 bases and 3 bases, there was a span of 13 bases. The CDR3 length is 15 residues. The germline gives CDR1 PRHDT, CDR2 FYEKMQ (reference sequence). The CDR3 sequence is CASSFGARRTDTQYF. CDR3 nucleotides: TGTGCCAGCAGCTTTGGGGCTAGGAGGACAGATACGCAGTATTTT.

The genes are TRBV13 and TRBJ1-4, with D possibly TRBD1 on 5 matching bases. Deletions cut 5 bases from V and 3 bases from J, with 13 bases between. The germline gives CDR1 PRHDT, CDR2 FYEKMQ (reference sequence). The CDR3 loop spans 15 amino acids. CDR3 loop: CASSLQGAANEKLFF. The DNA for the CDR3 is TGTGCCAGCAGCCTGCAGGGTGCGGCTAATGAAAAACTGTTTTTT. The variable domain in full, completed from reference TRBV13 and TRBJ1-4, reads AAGVIQSPRHLIKEKRETATLKCYPIPRHDTVYWYQQGPGQDPQFLISFYEKMQSDKGSIPDRFSAQQFSDYHSELNMSSLELGDSALYFCASSLQGAANEKLFFGSGTQLSVL.

The chain combines TRBV13 with TRBJ2-7; unclear D gene. The CDR3 loop spans 12 amino acids. V lost 6 bases, J lost 6 bases, and 12 bases lay in between. CDR1 and CDR2 (germline): PRHDT, FYEKMQ (reference sequence). CDR3 sequence reads: CASSQSLSEQYF. Written as DNA, the CDR3 is TGTGCCAGCAGTCAAAGCTTATCCGAGCAGTACTTC.

The chain combines TRBV12-2 with TRBJ1-6; the table's D call, TRBD1, was not checked against the DNA. TRBV12-2 is assigned pseudogene status. CDR3 size: 17 residues. CDR3 in DNA: TGTGCAAGTCGCTTAGATTCGGGGACAGGGGATAATTCACCCCTCCACTTT. This codes for CASRLDSGTGDNSPLHF.

The chain carries TRBV7-9 and TRBJ2-1; 7 bases map to TRBD2. J lost 9 bases, V lost 5 bases, and 7 bases had no gene match. CDR1 is SEHNR and CDR2 is FQNEAQ in the germline V gene (reference sequence). The CDR3 is made up of 13 amino acids. CDR3 in DNA: TGTGCCAGCAGCCCTCCGGGGGGAATTGAGCAGTTCTTC. It encodes CASSPPGGIEQFF.

The chain uses TRBV28 and TRBJ2-7; D is uncertain. V was clipped by 4 bases and J by 0 bases, with 7 bases between them. CDR1 and CDR2 (germline): MDHEN, SYDVKM. This CDR3 region has 13 residues. CDR3 protein: CASSSQYSYEQYF. The CDR3 nucleotides read TGTGCCAGCAGTTCACAATACTCCTACGAGCAGTACTTC. The full variable domain, in which reference TRBV28 and TRBJ2-7 provide the parts outside the CDR3, is DVKVTQSSRYLVKRTGEKVFLECVQDMDHENMFWYRQDPGLGLRLIYFSYDVKMKEKGDIPEGYSVSREKKERFSLILESASTNQTSMYLCASSSQYSYEQYFGPGTRLTVT.

The rearrangement links TRBV19 to TRBJ2-3; D is unresolved. CDR3 length equals 13 residues. The ends were cut back, 6 bases at V and 0 bases at J, with 7 bases in the middle. Germline CDR1 reads LNHDA; CDR2 reads SQIVND (reference sequence). The CDR3 region is CASSRISTDTQYF. For the CDR3, the DNA is TGTGCCAGTAGCAGGATCAGCACAGATACGCAGTATTTT. The complete variable domain, with remaining parts taken from reference TRBV19 and TRBJ2-3, reads DGGITQSPKYLFRKEGQNVTLSCEQNLNHDAMYWYRQDPGQGLRLIYYSQIVNDFQKGDIAEGYSVSREKKESFPLTVTSAQKNPTAFYLCASSRISTDTQYFGPGTRLTVL.

This chain joins TRBV13 and TRBJ2-3; D possibly uses TRBD1 or TRBD2 (5 bases each). The CDR3 is 15 residues long. Germline loops: CDR1 PRHDT, CDR2 FYEKMQ (reference sequence). Between the trimmed V and J ends, which lost 4 bases and 1 base, there was a span of 12 bases. In DNA, the CDR3 is TGTGCCAGCAGCTACCGGGACCAGGGCACAGATACGCAGTATTTT. This encodes CASSYRDQGTDTQYF.

The chain links TRBV9 to TRBJ2-1; D ambiguous. Trimming shortened V by 0 bases and J by 5 bases, and 9 bases separated the two germline ends. CDR3 length equals 14 residues. From germline, CDR1 is SGDLS and CDR2 YYNGEE. CDR3 amino acids: CASSVGRADNEQFF. The DNA of the CDR3 is TGTGCCAGCAGCGTAGGTCGGGCAGACAATGAGCAGTTCTTC. The whole variable domain, remainder taken from reference TRBV9 and TRBJ2-1, is DSGVTQTPKHLITATGQRVTLRCSPRSGDLSVYWYQQSLDQGLQFLIQYYNGEERAKGNILERFSAQQFPDLHSELNLSSLELGDSALYFCASSVGRADNEQFFGPGTRLTVL.

The rearrangement uses TRBV11-2 and TRBJ1-6; D call uncertain. This CDR3 is built from 16 residues. Per the germline V gene, CDR1 is SGHAT and CDR2 is FQNNGV. Trimming pared 2 bases from V and 1 base from J, leaving 9 bases between. The CDR3 DNA sequence: TGTGCCAGCAGCTTACGGCCGGCATCCTATAATTCACCCCTCCACTTT. It translates to CASSLRPASYNSPLHF.